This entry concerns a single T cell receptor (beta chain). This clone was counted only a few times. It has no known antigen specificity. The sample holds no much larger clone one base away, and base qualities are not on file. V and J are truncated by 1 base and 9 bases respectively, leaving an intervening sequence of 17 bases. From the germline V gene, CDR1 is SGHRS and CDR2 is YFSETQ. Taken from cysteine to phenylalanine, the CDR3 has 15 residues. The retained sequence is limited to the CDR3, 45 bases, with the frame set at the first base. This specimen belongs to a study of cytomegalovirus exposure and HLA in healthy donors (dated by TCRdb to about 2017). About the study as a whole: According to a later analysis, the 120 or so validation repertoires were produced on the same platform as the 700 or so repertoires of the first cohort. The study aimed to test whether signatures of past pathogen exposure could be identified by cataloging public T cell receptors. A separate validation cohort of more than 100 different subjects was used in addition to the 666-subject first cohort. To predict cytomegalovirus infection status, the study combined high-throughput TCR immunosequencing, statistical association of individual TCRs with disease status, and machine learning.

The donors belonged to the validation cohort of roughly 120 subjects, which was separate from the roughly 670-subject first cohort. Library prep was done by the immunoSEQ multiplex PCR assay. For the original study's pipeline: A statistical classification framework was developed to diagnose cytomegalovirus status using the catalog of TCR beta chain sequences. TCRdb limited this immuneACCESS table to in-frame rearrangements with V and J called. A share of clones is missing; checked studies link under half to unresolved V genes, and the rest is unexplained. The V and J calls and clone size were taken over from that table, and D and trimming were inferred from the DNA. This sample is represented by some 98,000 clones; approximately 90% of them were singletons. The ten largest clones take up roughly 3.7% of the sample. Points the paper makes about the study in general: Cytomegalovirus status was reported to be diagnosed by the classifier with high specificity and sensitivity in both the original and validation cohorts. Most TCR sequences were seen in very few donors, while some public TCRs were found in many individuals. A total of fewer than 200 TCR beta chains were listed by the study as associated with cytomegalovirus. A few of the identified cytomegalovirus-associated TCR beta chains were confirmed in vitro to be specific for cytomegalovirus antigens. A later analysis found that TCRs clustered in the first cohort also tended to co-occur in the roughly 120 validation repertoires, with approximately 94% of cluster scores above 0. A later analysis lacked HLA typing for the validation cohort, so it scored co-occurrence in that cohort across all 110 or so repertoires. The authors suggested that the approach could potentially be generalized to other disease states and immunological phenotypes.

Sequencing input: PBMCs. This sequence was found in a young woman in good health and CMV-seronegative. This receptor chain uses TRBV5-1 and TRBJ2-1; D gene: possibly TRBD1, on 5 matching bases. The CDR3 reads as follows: CASSLRTAGDSEQFF. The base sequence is TGCGCCAGCAGCTTGCGCACAGCTGGAGACAGTGAGCAGTTCTTC.